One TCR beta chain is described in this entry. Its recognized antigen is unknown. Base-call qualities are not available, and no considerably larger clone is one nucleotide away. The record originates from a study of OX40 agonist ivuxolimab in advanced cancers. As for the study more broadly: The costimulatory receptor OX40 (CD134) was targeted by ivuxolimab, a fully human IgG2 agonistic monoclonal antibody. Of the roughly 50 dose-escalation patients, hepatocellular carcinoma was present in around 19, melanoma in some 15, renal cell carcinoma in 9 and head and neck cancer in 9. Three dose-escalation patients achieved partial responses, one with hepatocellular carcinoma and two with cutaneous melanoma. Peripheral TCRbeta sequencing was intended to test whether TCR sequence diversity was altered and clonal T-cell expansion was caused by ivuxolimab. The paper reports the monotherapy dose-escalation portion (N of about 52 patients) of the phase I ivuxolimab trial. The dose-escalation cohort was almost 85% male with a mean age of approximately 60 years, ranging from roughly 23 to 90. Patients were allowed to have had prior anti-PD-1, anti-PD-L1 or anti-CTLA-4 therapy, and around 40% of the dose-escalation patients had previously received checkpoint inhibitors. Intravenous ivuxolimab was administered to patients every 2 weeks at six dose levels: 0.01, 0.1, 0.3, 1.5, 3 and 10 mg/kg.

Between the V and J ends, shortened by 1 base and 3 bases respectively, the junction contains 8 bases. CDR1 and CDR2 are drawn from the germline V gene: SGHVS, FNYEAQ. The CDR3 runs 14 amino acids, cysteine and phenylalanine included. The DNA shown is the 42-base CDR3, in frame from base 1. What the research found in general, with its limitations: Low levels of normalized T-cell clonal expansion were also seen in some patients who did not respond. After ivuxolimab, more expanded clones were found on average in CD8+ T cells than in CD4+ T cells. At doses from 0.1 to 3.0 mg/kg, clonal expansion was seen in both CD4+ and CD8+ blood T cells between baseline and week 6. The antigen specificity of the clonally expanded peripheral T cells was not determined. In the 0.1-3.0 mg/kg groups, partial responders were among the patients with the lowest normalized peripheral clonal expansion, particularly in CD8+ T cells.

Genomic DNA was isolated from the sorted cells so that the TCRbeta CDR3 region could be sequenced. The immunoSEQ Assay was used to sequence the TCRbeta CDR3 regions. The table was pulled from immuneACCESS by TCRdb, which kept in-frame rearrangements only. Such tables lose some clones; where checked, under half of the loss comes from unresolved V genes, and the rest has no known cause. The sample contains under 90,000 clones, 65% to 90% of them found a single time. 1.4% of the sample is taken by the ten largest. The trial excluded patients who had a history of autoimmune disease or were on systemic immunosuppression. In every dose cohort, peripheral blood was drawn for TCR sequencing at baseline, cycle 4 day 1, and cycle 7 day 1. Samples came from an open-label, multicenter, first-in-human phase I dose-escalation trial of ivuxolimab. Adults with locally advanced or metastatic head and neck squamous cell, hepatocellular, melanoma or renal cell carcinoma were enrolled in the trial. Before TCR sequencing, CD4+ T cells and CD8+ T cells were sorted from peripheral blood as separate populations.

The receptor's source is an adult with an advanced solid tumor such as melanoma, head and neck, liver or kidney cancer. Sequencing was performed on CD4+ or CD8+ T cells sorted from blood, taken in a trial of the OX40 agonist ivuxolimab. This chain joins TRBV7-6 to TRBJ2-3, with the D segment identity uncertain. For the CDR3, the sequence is CASSLDGLTDTQYF. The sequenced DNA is TGTGCCAGCAGCTTAGACGGTCTGACAGATACGCAGTATTTT. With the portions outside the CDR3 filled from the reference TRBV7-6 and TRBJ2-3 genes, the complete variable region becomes GAGVSQSPRYKVTKRGQDVALRCDPISGHVSLYWYRQALGQGPEFLTYFNYEAQQDKSGLPNDRFSAERPEGSISTLTIQRTEQRDSAMYRCASSLDGLTDTQYFGPGTRLTVL.